This T cell receptor (beta chain) stems from a study of blood T cell repertoires in COVID-19. Study-level information: Acute and convalescent COVID-19 specimens originated in the United States, Italy and Spain. PBMCs, B-cell-depleted T cells, or T cells were the source of the cDNA or gDNA that made up the material.

Original data processing: Amplified reference gene primers provided the basis for estimating nucleated cell counts. TCRdb's table, derived via immunoSEQ multiplex PCR, lists solely in-frame clones and lacks some. D and trimming were read from the DNA, whereas the V and J calls and clone size are those reported in that table. The top ten hold around 2.5% of the sample, which has tens of thousands of clones, approximately 80% seen once. The CDR3 loop spans 13 amino acids. The germline V gene has CDR1 SGHRS and CDR2 YFSETQ. V was trimmed by 4 bases and J by 6 bases, leaving 13 bases between them. The sequenced sample was peripheral blood. This sequence joins TRBV5-1 and TRBJ1-2, with a possible D match to TRBD1 (5 bases). The receptor was derived from a man aged 45-65 years with acute or convalescent COVID-19. CDR3 loop: CASSAGQVNGYTF. Written as DNA, the CDR3 is TGCGCCAGCAGCGCTGGACAAGTGAATGGCTACACCTTC.